This T cell receptor (beta chain) originates from a study of T cells in Graves' hyperthyroidism and ophthalmopathy. Study in general: Initial diagnosis, before any treatment, was when peripheral blood was collected. General study results and limits: A 13 V-J signature model discriminated ophthalmopathy versus stable hyperthyroidism.

This clonotype showed up many times. Its antigen is as yet unknown. RNA transcripts were the template for amplifying TCR beta CDR3 regions. Carried out on the TCR CDR3, a first-round RT-PCR used the HTBI primer set. Using its own MiXCR run on the multiplex PCR reads, TCRdb lists one record per CDR3 protein. Among about 350,000 distinct CDR3 sequences listed, around 15% were seen once. Disease duration was under 3 months in the ophthalmopathy patients, who also had a Clinical Activity Score of at least 3 and a NOSPECS grade of at least 4. The PBMCs were taken from roughly 9.3 ml of fresh peripheral blood. The source is a woman aged 60-75 years with Graves' ophthalmopathy. The sample taken for sequencing was blood.

In DNA, the CDR3 is TGTGCCAGCAGTTATCAGGGTAGGGATGAGCAGTTCTTC. It translates to CASSYQGRDEQFF. The chain is built from TRBV6-1 and TRBJ2-1; a weak D match, TRBD1 (5 bases). CDR1 and CDR2 from the germline V gene are MNHNS and SASEGT. V was shortened by 5 bases and J by 8 bases, with 13 bases between the two germline ends. The CDR3 sequence is 13 residues long.